One sample yielded the 27 T cell receptor beta chains listed below, sequenced in a study of T cells in tuberculosis. This table comes from immunoSEQ multiplex PCR, and its TCRdb copy is limited to in-frame clones, with some not included. The data contain some 47,000 clones, about 95% of them singletons. The material sequenced was PBMCs. The receptors derive from a donor aged 10-30 years with latent tuberculosis or without tuberculosis infection.

J is TRBJ2-5 and V is TRBV7-6, with D maybe TRBD2 (6 bases). Per germline, CDR1 SGHVS and CDR2 FNYEAQ. The CDR3 extends over 15 amino acids. V was trimmed by 3 bases and J by 3 bases, leaving 14 bases between them. CDR3 in amino acids: CASSLSGSAKETQYF. CDR3 DNA sequence: TGTGCCAGCAGCTTGTCCGGGAGTGCCAAAGAGACCCAGTACTTC.

V gene TRBV27 combines with J gene TRBJ1-5; the match to TRBD1 covers 8 bases. Germline-derived CDR1 and CDR2 are MNHEY and SMNVEV (reference sequence). Trimming removed 5 bases from V and 3 bases from J; junction bases left unmatched: 6. The CDR3 contains 15 residues. The CDR3 DNA follows: TGTGCCAGCAGTGCCGGGACAGGAGTCAATCAGCCCCAGCATTTT. Protein: CASSAGTGVNQPQHF.

The chain couples TRBV18 to TRBJ2-7; TRBD2 agrees at 10 bases. Germline lookup yields CDR1 KGHSH and CDR2 LQKENI. The CDR3 contains 15 residues. The ends lost 6 bases at V and 0 bases at J; junction bases unmatched: 5. CDR3 bases: TGTGCCAGCTCGCCTAGCGGGAGCCTCTCCTACGAGCAGTACTTC. Protein: CASSPSGSLSYEQYF.

The CDR3 coding sequence is TGTGCCAGCAGTGAAGCTCCCGGACAGCAAGAGACCCAGTACTTC. Encoded protein: CASSEAPGQQETQYF. The chain recombines TRBV2 with TRBJ2-5, with D possibly TRBD1 on 6 matching bases. Germline CDR1 reads SNHLY; CDR2 reads FYNNEI. The CDR3 loop spans 15 amino acids. Deletions cut 0 bases from V and 2 bases from J, with 10 bases between.

The rearrangement uses TRBV7-2 and TRBJ2-1; D is possibly TRBD1 (5 bases). This CDR3 has 12 residues. The V gene's germline CDR1 is SGHTA and CDR2 FQGNSA. Trimming cost V 6 bases and J 8 bases, with 11 bases left between them. Here the CDR3 reads CASSLGADEQFF. In nucleotides, the CDR3 is TGTGCCAGCAGTCTAGGGGCTGATGAGCAGTTCTTC.

This chain connects TRBV2 to TRBJ2-5; 10 nucleotides align to TRBD2. V was clipped by 4 bases and J by 4 bases; unmatched bases: 3. The germline gives CDR1 SNHLY, CDR2 FYNNEI. The length of the CDR3 is 14 residues. This chain's CDR3 is CASSGIAGGETQYF. The CDR3 DNA sequence: TGTGCCAGCAGTGGAATAGCGGGAGGAGAGACCCAGTACTTC.

V is TRBV19 and J is TRBJ2-6, with TRBD2 matching 7 bases. This CDR3 comprises 17 residues. Germline V gene sequence: CDR1 LNHDA, CDR2 SQIVND (reference sequence). With 3 bases clipped from V and 1 base from J, the junction kept 6 bases outside the gene matches. The CDR3 region has the DNA TGTGCCAGTAGTATTCTAGCGGAAGGGTCTGGGGCCAACGTCCTGACTTTC. Its translation: CASSILAEGSGANVLTF.

This chain's CDR3 is CASSFTTGAFNEKLFF. In DNA form, the CDR3 reads TGTGCCAGCAGTTTCACTACAGGGGCGTTTAATGAAAAACTGTTTTTT. The chain recombines TRBV6-5 with TRBJ1-4; 7 nucleotides agree with TRBD1. Trimming at V came to 4 bases and at J to 4 bases, leaving 9 bases not matched to a gene. CDR1 and CDR2 from the germline V gene are MNHEY and SVGAGI. The CDR3 runs to 16 residues.

The chain employs TRBV9 and TRBJ1-1; 8 nucleotides match TRBD1. The germline V gene has CDR1 SGDLS and CDR2 YYNGEE. CDR3 size: 15 residues. The V and J ends lost 3 bases and 6 bases, in that order; junction bases with no gene match: 10. CDR3 nucleotide sequence: TGTGCCAGCAGCGCATATCAGGGGGCGGGGGCTGAAGCTTTCTTT. This gives the protein CASSAYQGAGAEAFF.

The chain joins TRBV27 to TRBJ2-7; D remains ambiguous. The CDR3 covers 13 residues. CDR1 is MNHEY, CDR2 SMNVEV, per germline (reference sequence). V was shortened by 3 bases and J by 3 bases, with 9 bases between the two germline ends. In DNA form, the CDR3 reads TGTGCCAGCAGTTTGAGCCCCTACTACGAGCAGTACTTC. Its translation: CASSLSPYYEQYF.

The V call is TRBV5-6, the J call TRBJ2-7; tentatively, D is TRBD2 (6 bases). V gave up 0 bases and J gave up 4 bases, with 11 bases separating them. From germline, CDR1 is SGHDT and CDR2 YYEEEE. The CDR3 is 14 residues long. In nucleotides, the CDR3 is TGTGCCAGCAGCTTGGCCGGGACTTCTTACGAGCAGTACTTC. Protein product: CASSLAGTSYEQYF.

This rearrangement joins TRBV21-1 to TRBJ1-2; the table's TRBD1 call for D was not verified on the DNA. TRBV21-1 is given as a pseudogene. There are 14 residues in the CDR3. CDR3 sequence (DNA): TGTGCCAGCAGCAAAGGATACAGGGGGGAAGGCTACACCTTC. Protein: CASSKGYRGEGYTF.

In its sample, this clone was seen once. The V gene is TRBV5-6, the J gene TRBJ1-2; D is undetermined. The CDR3 covers 13 residues. Germline loops: CDR1 SGHDT, CDR2 YYEEEE. V lost 4 bases and J lost 7, with 14 bases in between. CDR3 loop: CASSAMRRPGYTF. Here the CDR3 DNA reads TGTGCCAGCAGCGCGATGCGGAGGCCTGGCTACACCTTC. The variable domain in full, with the rest retrieved from reference TRBV5-6 and TRBJ1-2, is DAGVTQSPTHLIKTRGQQVTLRCSPKSGHDTVSWYQQALGQGPQFIFQYYEEEERQRGNFPDRFSGHQFPNYSSELNVNALLLGDSALYLCASSAMRRPGYTFGSGTRLTVV.

This chain uses TRBV18 with TRBJ1-2; 7 bases are shared with TRBD1. This CDR3 is 12 amino acids long. Germline CDR1 KGHSH, CDR2 LQKENI. J gave up 4 bases and V 6 bases, and 2 bases lay outside the gene matches. The CDR3 bases are TGTGCCAGCTCGGGGGACAGCTATGGCTACACCTTC. Translating it yields CASSGDSYGYTF.

Here the CDR3 reads CASSRVDRGNTEAFF. CDR3 in DNA: TGTGCCAGCAGCCGGGTGGACAGGGGGAACACTGAAGCTTTCTTT. The chain is built from TRBV5-6 and TRBJ1-1; 9 nucleotides align to TRBD1. The CDR3 has 15 residues. The ends lost 4 bases at V and 1 base at J; junction bases unmatched: 5. Germline V gene lookup returns CDR1 SGHDT and CDR2 YYEEEE.

V usage is TRBV18 and J usage is TRBJ1-1, with 10 nucleotides matching TRBD1. Trimming removed 4 bases from V and 4 bases from J; junction bases left unmatched: 6. Germline lookup yields CDR1 KGHSH and CDR2 LQKENI. This CDR3 has 15 residues. The CDR3 region is CASSRGQGGTTEAFF. The CDR3 region has the DNA TGTGCCAGCTCACGCGGACAGGGGGGGACCACTGAAGCTTTCTTT.

The chain uses TRBV5-4 and TRBJ2-1, with a possible D match to TRBD2 (6 bases). Germline CDR1 reads SGHNT; CDR2 reads YYREEE (reference sequence). The CDR3 is 14 amino acids. Trimming shortened V by 2 bases and J by 5 bases, and 11 bases separated the two germline ends. CDR3 nucleotides: TGTGCCAGCAGCTTCGAGACTAGTCACAATGAGCAGTTCTTC. Translated: CASSFETSHNEQFF.

This clone has just one count. The CDR3 loop is CASSAQAMNTEAFF. CDR3 DNA sequence: TGTGCCAGCAGCGCCCAGGCCATGAACACTGAAGCTTTCTTT. The V gene is TRBV9, the J gene TRBJ1-1; D is unclear. The CDR3 covers 14 residues. The germline CDR1 and CDR2 sequences are SGDLS and YYNGEE. Trimming pared 3 bases from V and 0 bases from J, leaving 9 bases between.

The chain has TRBV7-2 and TRBJ1-5; 8 bases fit TRBD1. The CDR3 contains 19 residues. The germline CDR1 and CDR2 sequences are SGHTA and FQGNSA. V lost 5 bases to trimming and J lost 4 bases; unmatched junction nucleotides: 19. CDR3 sequence: CASSLLPGSGGLGNQPQHF. CDR3 nucleotides: TGTGCCAGCAGCCTCCTGCCGGGGTCAGGGGGCTTGGGGAATCAGCCCCAGCATTTT. The full variable domain, in which reference TRBV7-2 and TRBJ1-5 provide the parts outside the CDR3, is GAGVSQSPSNKVTEKGKDVELRCDPISGHTALYWYRQSLGQGLEFLIYFQGNSAPDKSGLPSDRFSAERTGGSVSTLTIQRTQQEDSAVYLCASSLLPGSGGLGNQPQHFGDGTRLSIL.

In its sample, this clone was seen once. This chain joins TRBV7-2 and TRBJ2-3; 10 nucleotides agree with TRBD2. Germline values: CDR1 SGHTA, CDR2 FQGNSA. V shed 0 bases, J shed 2 bases, and the junction held 8 bases outside the gene matches. This CDR3 spans 18 amino acids. The CDR3 here is CASSLAPFSGGNTDTQYF. The CDR3 DNA is TGTGCCAGCAGCTTAGCCCCCTTTAGCGGGGGGAACACAGATACGCAGTATTTT.

The V call is TRBV2, the J call TRBJ1-1, with D perhaps matching TRBD1 (5 bases). V was shortened by 6 bases and J by 1 base, with 9 bases between the two germline ends. The CDR3 has 13 amino acids. Germline CDR1 SNHLY, CDR2 FYNNEI. CDR3 residues: CASSAGPNTEAFF. The CDR3 nucleotides read TGTGCCAGCAGCGCGGGACCGAACACTGAAGCTTTCTTT.

The chain couples TRBV11-1 to TRBJ1-1, with D perhaps TRBD1 (6 bases). CDR1 and CDR2 from the germline V gene are SGHAT and FQDESV (reference sequence). Between the trimmed V and J ends, which lost 3 bases and 10 bases, there was a span of 15 bases. The CDR3 runs 13 residues. CDR3 coding DNA: TGTGCCAGCAGCTTGTCGTGGGGGCTCGGAGCTTTCTTT. Translating it yields CASSLSWGLGAFF.

The V call is TRBV27, the J call TRBJ2-1, with D possibly matching TRBD2 (5 bases). The germline V and J ends were trimmed by 6 bases and 3 bases, with 15 bases remaining between them. CDR1 MNHEY and CDR2 SMNVEV come from the germline V gene (reference sequence). The CDR3 is made up of 15 amino acids. CDR3 loop: CASRPLQSGYNEQFF. CDR3 coding DNA: TGTGCCAGCAGACCTCTACAGAGCGGCTACAATGAGCAGTTCTTC.

The CDR3 DNA is TGTGCCAGCAGCTTACTCGCGGGGGGCTACGAGCAGTACTTC. This encodes CASSLLAGGYEQYF. This chain links TRBV11-2 with TRBJ2-7, with 8 bases aligning to TRBD2. Germline V gives CDR1 SGHAT, CDR2 FQNNGV. The V and J ends lost 2 bases and 3 bases, in that order; junction bases with no gene match: 3. The CDR3 extends over 14 amino acids. Full variable domain (outside the CDR3, taken from reference TRBV11-2 and TRBJ2-7): EAGVAQSPRYKIIEKRQSVAFWCNPISGHATLYWYQQILGQGPKLLIQFQNNGVVDDSQLPKDRFSAERLKGVDSTLKIQPAKLEDSAVYLCASSLLAGGYEQYFGPGTRLTVT.

J is TRBJ1-1 and V is TRBV20-1, with a weak D call TRBD1 (5 bases). CDR1 and CDR2 (germline): DFQATT, SNEGSKA (reference sequence). Trimming left V 3 bases short and J 7 bases short, with 9 bases between. The CDR3 is 11 residues long. This CDR3 is CSARDTVEAFF. The CDR3 coding sequence is TGCAGTGCTAGGGACACTGTTGAAGCTTTCTTT.

The genes are TRBV18 and TRBJ1-6, with D maybe TRBD1 (6 bases). This CDR3 comprises 16 residues. In germline, CDR1 is KGHSH, CDR2 LQKENI. V lost 1 base and J 6 bases, leaving 13 bases between the germline ends. CDR3 sequence (DNA): TGTGCCAGCTCACCACGGGGAGGGGGTGGTAATTCACCCCTCCACTTT. This sequence encodes CASSPRGGGGNSPLHF. Based on the CDR3 plus reference TRBV18 and TRBJ1-6, the full variable domain is NAGVMQNPRHLVRRRGQEARLRCSPMKGHSHVYWYRQLPEEGLKFMVYLQKENIIDESGMPKERFSAEFPKEGPSILRIQQVVRGDSAAYFCASSPRGGGGNSPLHFGNGTRLTVT.

The rearrangement joins TRBV5-6 to TRBJ1-1; D is perhaps TRBD1 (6 bases). There are 17 residues in the CDR3. Trimming removed 3 bases at V and 0 bases at J, with 18 bases between. The germline V gene has CDR1 SGHDT and CDR2 YYEEEE. The CDR3 nucleotides are TGTGCCAGCAGCTCCCTCGGGGGGGCCGGTATGAACACTGAAGCTTTCTTT. This translates into CASSSLGGAGMNTEAFF.